This TCR beta chain was profiled in a study of regulatory T cells in long-lasting Graves disease. Broader study findings: TRBV28, TRBJ1-2 and TRBJ2-5 were favored in persistent disease. In persistent patients, shared public clonotypes (more than 2,500) outnumbered those in new patients (roughly 870). Possibly, too few samples lowered accuracy.

There are many counts of this clonotype. What it binds is not known. Sequence at one end of the junction differs from germline and may be a read error. In germline, CDR1 is MNHNS, CDR2 SASEGT. The CDR3 sequence is 14 residues long. The time point: persistent/refractory GD, antithyroid drugs over 5 years with positive TRAb. Isolated PBMC RNA provided the starting material for the TCR library. For TCR beta, libraries came from iRepertoire HTBI primers and Arm-PCR of CDR3 regions. TCRdb independently ran MiXCR on the multiplex PCR reads; one entry per CDR3 protein. The sample shows approximately 290,000 distinct CDR3 sequences, 22% of them seen only once.

This receptor was obtained from a female donor with Graves disease. The source material was peripheral blood mononuclear cells (PBMCs), sampled when the disease was refractory, from a patient treated with antithyroid drugs. The V gene is TRBV6-1, the J gene TRBJ1-2; D call uncertain. The CDR3 coding sequence is TGCGCCAGCAGTCCGTCTTCGTCCAGTTATGGCTACACCTTC. Amino acid sequence: CASSPSSSSYGYTF.